This T cell receptor (beta chain) stems from a study of T cell repertoires in cytomegalovirus infection. In this sample, this clonotype turned up many times. The CDR3 has 16 amino acids. Germline values: CDR1 SEHNR, CDR2 FQNEAQ (reference sequence). With 0 bases clipped from V and 5 bases from J, the junction kept 6 bases outside the gene matches. TCRdb ran MiXCR on the reads and lists one entry per CDR3 protein. This table has hundreds of thousands of distinct CDR3 sequences, approximately 24% appearing once. Specimen: CD8+ T cells from PBMCs. The chain recombines TRBV7-9 with TRBJ2-1; 8 bases match TRBD1. This receptor was identified in a human donor in good health (CMV status not recorded). Some clones in this sample may be carry-over from other donors' samples. CDR3 sequence: CASSLAPGGFNNEQFF. The DNA of the CDR3 is TGTGCCAGCAGCTTAGCGCCAGGGGGCTTCAACAATGAGCAGTTCTTC. The variable domain in full, with the rest retrieved from reference TRBV7-9 and TRBJ2-1, is DTGVSQNPRHKITKRGQNVTFRCDPISEHNRLYWYRQTLGQGPEFLTYFQNEAQLEKSRLLSDRFSAERPKGSFSTLEIQRTEQGDSAMYLCASSLAPGGFNNEQFFGPGTRLTVL.